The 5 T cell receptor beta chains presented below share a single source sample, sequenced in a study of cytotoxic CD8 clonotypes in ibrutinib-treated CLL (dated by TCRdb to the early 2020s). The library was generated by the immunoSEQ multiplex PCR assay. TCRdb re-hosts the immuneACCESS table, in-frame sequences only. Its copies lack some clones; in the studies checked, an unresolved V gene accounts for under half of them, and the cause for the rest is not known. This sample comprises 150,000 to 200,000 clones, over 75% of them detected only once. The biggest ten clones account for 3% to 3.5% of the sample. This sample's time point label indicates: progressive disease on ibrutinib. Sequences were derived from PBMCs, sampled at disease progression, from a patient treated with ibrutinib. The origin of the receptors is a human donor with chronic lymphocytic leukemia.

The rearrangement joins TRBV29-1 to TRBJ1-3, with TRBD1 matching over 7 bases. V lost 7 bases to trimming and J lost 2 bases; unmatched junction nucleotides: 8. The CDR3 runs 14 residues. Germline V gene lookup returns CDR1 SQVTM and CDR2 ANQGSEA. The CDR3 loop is CSASDRTTGNTIYF. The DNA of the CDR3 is TGCAGCGCCTCGGACAGGACTACTGGAAACACCATATATTTT.

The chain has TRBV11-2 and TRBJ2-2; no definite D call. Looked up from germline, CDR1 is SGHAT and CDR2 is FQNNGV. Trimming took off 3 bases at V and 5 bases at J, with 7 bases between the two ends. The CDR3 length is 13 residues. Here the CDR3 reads CASSLWRTGELFF. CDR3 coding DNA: TGTGCCAGCAGCTTGTGGCGGACCGGGGAGCTGTTTTTT.

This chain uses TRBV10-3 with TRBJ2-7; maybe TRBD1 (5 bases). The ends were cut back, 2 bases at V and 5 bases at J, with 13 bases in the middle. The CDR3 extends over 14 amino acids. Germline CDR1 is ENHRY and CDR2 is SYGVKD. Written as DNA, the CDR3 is TGTGCCATCAGTGAGAGGCAGGGTATCGACGAGCAGTACTTC. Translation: CAISERQGIDEQYF.

CDR3 in amino acids: CASSWLGGDQPQHF. In DNA, the CDR3 is TGTGCCAGCAGCTGGTTGGGGGGAGATCAGCCCCAGCATTTT. The rearrangement links TRBV5-5 to TRBJ1-5; D is perhaps TRBD1 (5 bases). CDR3 size: 14 residues. Germline V gene lookup returns CDR1 SGHKS and CDR2 YYEKEE (reference sequence). V lost 3 bases to trimming and J lost 5 bases, with 12 bases between them.

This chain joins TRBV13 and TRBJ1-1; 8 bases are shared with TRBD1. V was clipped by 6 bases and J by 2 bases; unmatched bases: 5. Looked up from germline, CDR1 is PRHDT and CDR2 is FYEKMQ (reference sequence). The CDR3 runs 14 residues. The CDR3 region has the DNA TGTGCCAGCAGGACCGGGACAGGAAACACTGAAGCTTTCTTT. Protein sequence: CASRTGTGNTEAFF.